Listed here are 10 T cell receptor beta chains from one sample, sequenced in a study of graft-versus-host responses after intestinal transplantation. The data were produced by immunoSEQ multiplex PCR, yet TCRdb's version contains in-frame clones alone and is incomplete. The table includes around 30,000 clones, roughly 85% detected once. The source was PBMCs, collected approximately four weeks after intestinal transplant. These receptors originate from a human patient who received an intestinal transplant, so some T cells may come from the graft donor.

Only one count was recorded for this clone. As DNA, the CDR3 is TGCGCCAGCAGCCAAGTGAGTACGAGCTCCTACAATGAGCAGTTCTTC. The encoded protein is CASSQVSTSSYNEQFF. The chain carries TRBV4-1 and TRBJ2-1, with no clear D. Germline V gene lookup returns CDR1 MGHRA and CDR2 YSYEKL. The CDR3 runs 16 residues. Trimming pared 1 base from V and 0 bases from J, leaving 10 bases between.

The chain has TRBV28 and TRBJ1-2, with D possibly TRBD1 on 6 matching bases. The V gene's germline CDR1 is MDHEN and CDR2 SYDVKM. V was cut by 3 bases and J by 2 bases, with 13 bases left in between. The CDR3 spans 15 residues. DNA of the CDR3: TGTGCCAGCAGTTTTCCCCAGGGGCTCAACTATGGCTACACCTTC. Translation gives CASSFPQGLNYGYTF.

This chain links TRBV7-2 with TRBJ2-1; D remains ambiguous. Between the trimmed V and J ends, which lost 1 base and 3 bases, there was a span of 4 bases. The germline V gene has CDR1 SGHTA and CDR2 FQGNSA. The CDR3 length is 13 residues. This CDR3 is CASSLVGYNEQFF. The CDR3 DNA sequence: TGTGCCAGCAGCTTAGTAGGCTACAATGAGCAGTTCTTC.

This clone was seen more than once but under ten times. CDR3 coding DNA: TGTGCCAGCAGCGTAGAGACAGGTCCCATTAACTATGGCTACACCTTC. Protein product: CASSVETGPINYGYTF. The chain couples TRBV9 to TRBJ1-2; D is possibly TRBD1 (6 bases). The CDR3 has 16 residues. Germline V gene lookup returns CDR1 SGDLS and CDR2 YYNGEE. Between the trimmed V and J ends, which lost 0 bases and 1 base, there was a span of 13 bases.

The chain employs TRBV7-9 and TRBJ1-1; D unclear. CDR1 is SEHNR and CDR2 is FQNEAQ in the germline V gene (reference sequence). This CDR3 region has 14 residues. Trimming removed 0 bases from V and 3 bases from J, with 8 bases in between. The CDR3 DNA follows: TGTGCCAGCAGCTTAGCAGGGTTGGACACTGAAGCTTTCTTT. This gives the protein CASSLAGLDTEAFF.

The rearrangement joins TRBV5-6 to TRBJ1-6, with no clear D. CDR1 and CDR2 from the germline V gene are SGHDT and YYEEEE. The germline V and J ends were trimmed by 7 bases and 5 bases, with 19 bases remaining between them. CDR3 length: 16 amino acids. DNA for the CDR3: TGTGCCAGCCTTAAATTTGGTGGTAGCGATAATTCACCCCTCCACTTT. Protein sequence: CASLKFGGSDNSPLHF.

This chain joins TRBV18 and TRBJ2-7, with 7 nucleotides matching TRBD2. In germline, CDR1 is KGHSH, CDR2 LQKENI. There are 14 residues in the CDR3. V gave up 2 bases and J gave up 3 bases; unmatched junction bases: 4. The CDR3 nucleotides read TGTGCCAGCTCACCATCCGGGACTATCTACGAGCAGTACTTC. This translates into CASSPSGTIYEQYF.

The table lists this clone with a count of one. The rearrangement links TRBV2 to TRBJ1-1, with unresolved D. V lost 5 bases and J lost 1, with 8 bases in between. Germline CDR1 and CDR2: SNHLY and FYNNEI. CDR3 length: 13 amino acids. The CDR3 loop is CASSRDPNTEAFF. The CDR3 region has the DNA TGTGCCAGCAGTCGGGATCCGAACACTGAAGCTTTCTTT.

The chain uses TRBV6-1 and TRBJ2-1; D gene unclear. Deletions cut 0 bases from V and 4 bases from J, with 16 bases between. The CDR3 covers 17 residues. The germline V gene encodes CDR1 MNHNS and CDR2 SASEGT. The CDR3 nucleotides read TGTGCCAGCAGTGAAGCGGATTCCCCCGACGGTTACAATGAGCAGTTCTTC. Protein: CASSEADSPDGYNEQFF.

The chain has TRBV2 and TRBJ2-5; 8 positions match TRBD2. The junction had 10 bases not matched to a gene; V was cut back by 2 bases and J by 5 bases. Germline CDR1 reads SNHLY; CDR2 reads FYNNEI. There are 16 residues in the CDR3. The CDR3 protein is CASSELVAGLRETQYF. Here the CDR3 DNA reads TGTGCCAGCAGTGAATTGGTAGCGGGGTTGAGGGAGACCCAGTACTTC.